The entry that follows covers one TCR beta chain sequence. This sample was included in a study of blood T cell repertoires in COVID-19. Study background: The samples span acute and convalescent COVID-19 from the United States, Italy and Spain. Nucleic acid was either cDNA or gDNA, and it came from T cells, B-cell-depleted T cells, or PBMCs.

Sequencing was performed with immunoSEQ multiplex PCR; in TCRdb, only in-frame clones are kept and a portion is missing. The sample consists of approximately 220,000 clones, almost 90% of them appearing once. Trimming shortened V by 0 bases and J by 8 bases, and 10 bases separated the two germline ends. The CDR3 totals 14 residues. The germline gives CDR1 LGHNA, CDR2 YSLEER. This receptor was identified in a young man who had been exposed to COVID-19. V usage is TRBV4-3 and J usage is TRBJ1-4; D is unresolved. The sample comprised PBMCs or T cells enriched from blood (not recorded which). CDR3: CASSQEQLPEKLFF. CDR3 DNA: TGCGCCAGCAGCCAAGAACAGCTTCCCGAAAAACTGTTTTTT.